This T cell receptor (beta chain) was retrieved from a study of vaccination and CD4 T cells after COVID-19. Time point meaning: late sampling 161 to 241 days after vaccination in three convalescent patients. As to treatment: approximately 11-day PBMC culture with coronavirus spike peptide pools or control peptides (ViraFEST assay). As to this clonotype: Its antigen is not known.

The CDR3 totals 12 residues. The V end lost 5 bases, the J end lost 7 bases, and 9 bases lay between the germline ends. From germline, CDR1 is MNHNS and CDR2 SASEGT. The Oncomine TCR Beta short-read assay was applied to DNA of cultured CD4+ T cells. TCRdb redid the calling of the PCR reads with MiXCR, one entry per CDR3 protein. This table holds about 24,000 distinct CDR3 sequences, about 40% found once. This sequence originates from a human donor who had recovered from COVID-19. This sample comprised CD4+ T cells from blood, cultured in vitro, obtained about 7 months after SARS-CoV-2 vaccination. The J gene is TRBJ2-1, the V gene TRBV6-1; D gene ambiguous. Here the CDR3 DNA reads TGTGCCAGCAGTCCAGGTCGGAATGAGCAGTTCTTC. Its protein product is CASSPGRNEQFF.